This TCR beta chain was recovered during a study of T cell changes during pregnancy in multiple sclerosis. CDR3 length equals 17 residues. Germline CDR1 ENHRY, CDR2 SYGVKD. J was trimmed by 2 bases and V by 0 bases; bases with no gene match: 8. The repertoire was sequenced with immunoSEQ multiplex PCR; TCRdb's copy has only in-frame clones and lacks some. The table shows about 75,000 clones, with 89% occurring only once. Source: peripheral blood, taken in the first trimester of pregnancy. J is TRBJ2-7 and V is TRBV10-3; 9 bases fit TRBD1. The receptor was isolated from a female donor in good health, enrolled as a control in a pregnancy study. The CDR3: CAISESPPGQGAYEQYF. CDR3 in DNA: TGTGCCATCAGTGAGTCCCCGCCGGGACAGGGAGCCTACGAGCAGTACTTC.